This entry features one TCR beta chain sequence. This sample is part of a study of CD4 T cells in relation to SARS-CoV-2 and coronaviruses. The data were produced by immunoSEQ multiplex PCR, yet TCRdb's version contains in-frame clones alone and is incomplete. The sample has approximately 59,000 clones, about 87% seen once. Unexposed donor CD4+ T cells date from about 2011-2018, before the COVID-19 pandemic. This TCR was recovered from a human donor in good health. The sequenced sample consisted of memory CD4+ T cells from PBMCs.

The chain's CDR3 is CASSQSGRYGYTF. CDR3 sequence (DNA): TGTGCCAGCAGCCAATCGGGACGCTATGGCTACACCTTC. The J gene is TRBJ1-2, the V gene TRBV3-1 (or the pseudogene TRBV3-2); D may be TRBD1 (5 bases). The germline V gene encodes CDR1 LGHDT and CDR2 YNNKEL (reference sequence). The CDR3 length is 13 residues. The ends were cut back, 2 bases at V and 4 bases at J, with 8 bases in the middle.